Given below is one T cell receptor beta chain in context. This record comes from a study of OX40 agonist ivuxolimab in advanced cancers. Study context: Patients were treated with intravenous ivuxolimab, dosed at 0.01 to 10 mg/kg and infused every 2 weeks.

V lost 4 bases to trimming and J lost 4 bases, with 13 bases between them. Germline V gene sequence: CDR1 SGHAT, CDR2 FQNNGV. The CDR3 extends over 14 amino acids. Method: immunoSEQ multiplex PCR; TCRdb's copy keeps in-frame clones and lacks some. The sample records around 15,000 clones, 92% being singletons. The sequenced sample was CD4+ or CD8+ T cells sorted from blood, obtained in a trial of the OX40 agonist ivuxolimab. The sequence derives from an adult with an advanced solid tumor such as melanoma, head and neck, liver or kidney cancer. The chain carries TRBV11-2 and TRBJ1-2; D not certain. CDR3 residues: CASSYGGVGYGYTF. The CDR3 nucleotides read TGTGCCAGCAGCTACGGAGGAGTTGGCTATGGCTACACCTTC.